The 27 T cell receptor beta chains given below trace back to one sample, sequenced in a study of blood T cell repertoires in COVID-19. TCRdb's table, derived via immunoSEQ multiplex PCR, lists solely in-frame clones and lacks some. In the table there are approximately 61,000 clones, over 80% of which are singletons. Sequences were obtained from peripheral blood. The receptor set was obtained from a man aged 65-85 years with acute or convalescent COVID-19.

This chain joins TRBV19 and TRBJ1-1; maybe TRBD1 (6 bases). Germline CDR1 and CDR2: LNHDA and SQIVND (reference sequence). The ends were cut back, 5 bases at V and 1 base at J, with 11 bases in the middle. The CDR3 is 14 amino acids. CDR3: CASSGIQGNTEAFF. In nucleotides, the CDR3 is TGTGCCAGTAGTGGGATACAGGGGAACACTGAAGCTTTCTTT. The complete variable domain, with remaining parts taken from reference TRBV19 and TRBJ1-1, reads DGGITQSPKYLFRKEGQNVTLSCEQNLNHDAMYWYRQDPGQGLRLIYYSQIVNDFQKGDIAEGYSVSREKKESFPLTVTSAQKNPTAFYLCASSGIQGNTEAFFGQGTRLTVV.

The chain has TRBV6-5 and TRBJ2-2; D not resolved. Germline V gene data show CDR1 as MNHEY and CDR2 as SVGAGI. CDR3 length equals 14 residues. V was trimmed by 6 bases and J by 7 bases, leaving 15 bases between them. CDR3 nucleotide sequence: TGTGCCAGCAGGACCGCAGCGCGGTACGGGGAGCTGTTTTTT. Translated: CASRTAARYGELFF.

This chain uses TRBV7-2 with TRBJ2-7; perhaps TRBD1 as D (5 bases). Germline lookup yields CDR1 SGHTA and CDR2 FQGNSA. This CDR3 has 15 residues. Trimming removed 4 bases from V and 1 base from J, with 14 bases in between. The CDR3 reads CASSSQGKGSYEQYF. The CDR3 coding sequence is TGTGCCAGCAGCTCCCAGGGAAAGGGGTCCTACGAGCAGTACTTC.

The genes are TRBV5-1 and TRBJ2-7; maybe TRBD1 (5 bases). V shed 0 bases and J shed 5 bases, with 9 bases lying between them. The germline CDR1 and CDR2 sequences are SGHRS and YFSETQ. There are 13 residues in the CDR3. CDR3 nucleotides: TGCGCCAGCAGCTTGGTTCAGGGCGACGAGCAGTACTTC. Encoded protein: CASSLVQGDEQYF. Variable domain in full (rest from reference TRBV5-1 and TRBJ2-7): KAGVTQTPRYLIKTRGQQVTLSCSPISGHRSVSWYQQTPGQGLQFLFEYFSETQRNKGNFPGRFSGRQFSNSRSEMNVSTLELGDSALYLCASSLVQGDEQYFGPGTRLTVT.

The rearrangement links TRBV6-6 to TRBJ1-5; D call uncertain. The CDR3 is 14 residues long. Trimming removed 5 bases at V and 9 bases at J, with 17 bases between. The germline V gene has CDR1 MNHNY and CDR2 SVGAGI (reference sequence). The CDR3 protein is CASSETALAVPQHF. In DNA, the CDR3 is TGTGCCAGCAGTGAGACGGCCCTAGCAGTGCCCCAGCATTTT.

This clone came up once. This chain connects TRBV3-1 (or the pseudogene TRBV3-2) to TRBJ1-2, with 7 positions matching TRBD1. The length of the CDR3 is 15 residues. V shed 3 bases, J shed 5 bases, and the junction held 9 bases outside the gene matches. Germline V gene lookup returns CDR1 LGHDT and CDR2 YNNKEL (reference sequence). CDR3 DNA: TGTGCCAGCAGCCAGCAGGGGGGCGGGTTTTATGGCTACACCTTC. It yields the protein CASSQQGGGFYGYTF.

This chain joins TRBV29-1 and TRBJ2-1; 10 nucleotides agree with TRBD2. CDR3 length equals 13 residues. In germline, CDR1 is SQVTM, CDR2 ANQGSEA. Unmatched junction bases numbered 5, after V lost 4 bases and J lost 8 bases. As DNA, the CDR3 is TGCAGCGTTGGGAGCGGGGGGGGTGATGAGCAGTTCTTC. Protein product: CSVGSGGGDEQFF.

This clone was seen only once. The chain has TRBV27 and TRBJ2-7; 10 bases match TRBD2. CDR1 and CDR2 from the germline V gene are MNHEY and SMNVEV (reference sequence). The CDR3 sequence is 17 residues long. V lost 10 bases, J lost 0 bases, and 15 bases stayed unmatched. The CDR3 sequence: CATRLRSSGGLSYEQYF. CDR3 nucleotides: TGTGCCACCCGTCTAAGGTCTAGCGGGGGCCTCTCCTACGAGCAGTACTTC.

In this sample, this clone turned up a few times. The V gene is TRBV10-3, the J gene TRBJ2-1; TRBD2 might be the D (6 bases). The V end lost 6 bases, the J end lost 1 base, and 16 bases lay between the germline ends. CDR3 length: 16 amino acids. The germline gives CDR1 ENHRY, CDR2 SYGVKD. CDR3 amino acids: CAISANPSASYNEQFF. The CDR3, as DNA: TGTGCCATCAGCGCCAACCCTAGCGCGTCCTACAATGAGCAGTTCTTC.

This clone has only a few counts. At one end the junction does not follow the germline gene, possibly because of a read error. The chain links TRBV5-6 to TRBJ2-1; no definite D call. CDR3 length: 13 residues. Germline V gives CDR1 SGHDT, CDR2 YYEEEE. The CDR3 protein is CASSLDHGGENVF. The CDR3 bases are TGTGCCAGCAGCTTGGATCATGGCGGCGAAAATGTCTTC.

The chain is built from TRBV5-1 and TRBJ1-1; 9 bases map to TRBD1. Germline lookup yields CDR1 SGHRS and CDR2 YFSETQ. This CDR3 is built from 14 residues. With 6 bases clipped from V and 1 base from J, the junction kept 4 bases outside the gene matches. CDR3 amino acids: CASNLGQGNTEAFF. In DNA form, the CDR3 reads TGCGCCAGCAACCTGGGACAGGGGAACACTGAAGCTTTCTTT.

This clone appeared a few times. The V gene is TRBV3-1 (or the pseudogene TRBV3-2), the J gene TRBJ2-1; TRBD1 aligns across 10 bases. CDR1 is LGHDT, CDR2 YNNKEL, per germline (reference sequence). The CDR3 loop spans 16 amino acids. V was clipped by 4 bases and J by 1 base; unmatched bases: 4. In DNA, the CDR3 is TGTGCCAGCAGCCCCAGGGGACAGGGGTCCTACAATGAGCAGTTCTTC. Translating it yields CASSPRGQGSYNEQFF.

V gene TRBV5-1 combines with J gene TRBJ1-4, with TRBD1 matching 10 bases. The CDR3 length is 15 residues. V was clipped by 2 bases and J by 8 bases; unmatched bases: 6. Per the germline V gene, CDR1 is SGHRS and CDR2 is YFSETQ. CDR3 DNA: TGCGCCAGCAGCTTCCAGACAGGGGGCGGAGAAAAACTGTTTTTT. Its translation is CASSFQTGGGEKLFF.

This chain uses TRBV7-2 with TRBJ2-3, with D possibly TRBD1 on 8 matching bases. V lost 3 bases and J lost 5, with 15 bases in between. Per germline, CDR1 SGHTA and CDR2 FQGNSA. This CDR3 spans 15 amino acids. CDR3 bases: TGTGCCAGCAGCTTGTACAGGGGGGGACTAGATACGCAGTATTTT. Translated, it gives CASSLYRGGLDTQYF. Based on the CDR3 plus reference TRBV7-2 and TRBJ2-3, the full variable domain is GAGVSQSPSNKVTEKGKDVELRCDPISGHTALYWYRQSLGQGLEFLIYFQGNSAPDKSGLPSDRFSAERTGGSVSTLTIQRTQQEDSAVYLCASSLYRGGLDTQYFGPGTRLTVL.

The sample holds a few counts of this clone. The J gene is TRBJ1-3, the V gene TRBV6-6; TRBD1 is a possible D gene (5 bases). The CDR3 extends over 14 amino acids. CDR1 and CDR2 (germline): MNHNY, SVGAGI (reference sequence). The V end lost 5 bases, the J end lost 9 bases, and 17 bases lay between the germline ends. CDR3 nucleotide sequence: TGTGCCAGCAGTATCGACATAAGGGGTATCACCATATATTTT. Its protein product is CASSIDIRGITIYF.

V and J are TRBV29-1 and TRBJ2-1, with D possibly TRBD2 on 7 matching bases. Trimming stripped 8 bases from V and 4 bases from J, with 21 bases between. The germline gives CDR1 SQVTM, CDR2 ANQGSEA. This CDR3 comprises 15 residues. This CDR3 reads CSLRLRGGAYNEQFF. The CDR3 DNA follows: TGCAGCCTGCGGCTCAGAGGGGGGGCATACAATGAGCAGTTCTTC.

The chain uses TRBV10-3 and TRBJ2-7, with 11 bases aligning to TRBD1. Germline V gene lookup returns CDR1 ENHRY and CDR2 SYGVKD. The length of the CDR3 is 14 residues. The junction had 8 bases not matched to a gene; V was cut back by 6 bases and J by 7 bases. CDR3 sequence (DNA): TGTGCCATCAGGACCTCCCGGGACAGGGGGGAGCAGTACTTC. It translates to CAIRTSRDRGEQYF.

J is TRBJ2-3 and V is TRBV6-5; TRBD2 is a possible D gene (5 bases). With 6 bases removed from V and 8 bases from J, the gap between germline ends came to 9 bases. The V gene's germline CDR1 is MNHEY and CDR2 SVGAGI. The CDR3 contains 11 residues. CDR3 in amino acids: CASREESTQYF. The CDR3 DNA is TGTGCCAGCAGGGAGGAAAGTACGCAGTATTTT.

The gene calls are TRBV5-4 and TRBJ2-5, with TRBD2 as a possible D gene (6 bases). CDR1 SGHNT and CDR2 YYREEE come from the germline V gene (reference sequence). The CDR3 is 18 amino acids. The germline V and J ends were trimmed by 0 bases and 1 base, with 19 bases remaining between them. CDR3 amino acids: CASSLGGRLANSQETQYF. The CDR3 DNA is TGTGCCAGCAGCTTGGGGGGGAGGCTAGCGAATAGCCAAGAGACCCAGTACTTC.

The CDR3 loop reads CASSKGQGLTNEKLFF. Here the CDR3 DNA reads TGTGCCAGCAGCAAGGGACAGGGTCTAACTAATGAAAAACTGTTTTTT. This sequence joins TRBV5-6 and TRBJ1-4, with 9 bases that match TRBD1. CDR3 length equals 16 residues. The junction had 5 bases not matched to a gene; V was cut back by 4 bases and J by 1 base. Germline V lookup: CDR1 SGHDT, CDR2 YYEEEE.

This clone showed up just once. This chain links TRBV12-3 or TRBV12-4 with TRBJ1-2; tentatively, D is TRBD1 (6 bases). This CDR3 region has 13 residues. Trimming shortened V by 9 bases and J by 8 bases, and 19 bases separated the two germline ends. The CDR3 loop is CASSAKGGGGYTF. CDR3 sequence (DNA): TGTGCCAGTTCCGCCAAGGGCGGGGGCGGCTACACCTTC.

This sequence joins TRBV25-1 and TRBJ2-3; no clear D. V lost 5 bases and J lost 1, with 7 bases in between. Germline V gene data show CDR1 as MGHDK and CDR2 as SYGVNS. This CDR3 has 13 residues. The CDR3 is CASSTPGTDTQYF. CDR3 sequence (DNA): TGTGCCAGCAGTACTCCGGGCACAGATACGCAGTATTTT. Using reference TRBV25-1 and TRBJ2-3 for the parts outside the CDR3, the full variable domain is EADIYQTPRYLVIGTGKKITLECSQTMGHDKMYWYQQDPGMELHLIHYSYGVNSTEKGDLSSESTVSRIRTEHFPLTLESARPSHTSQYLCASSTPGTDTQYFGPGTRLTVL.

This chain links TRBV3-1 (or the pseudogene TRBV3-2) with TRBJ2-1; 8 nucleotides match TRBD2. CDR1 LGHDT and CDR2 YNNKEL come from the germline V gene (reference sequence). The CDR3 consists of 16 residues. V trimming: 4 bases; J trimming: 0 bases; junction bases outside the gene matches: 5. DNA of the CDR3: TGTGCCAGCAGCCGCCTCCGGGGGGGCTCCTACAATGAGCAGTTCTTC. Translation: CASSRLRGGSYNEQFF.

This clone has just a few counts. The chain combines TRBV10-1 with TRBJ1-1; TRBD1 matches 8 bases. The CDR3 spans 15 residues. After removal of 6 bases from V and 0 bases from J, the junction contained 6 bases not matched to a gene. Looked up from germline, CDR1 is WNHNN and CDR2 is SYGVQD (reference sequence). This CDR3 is CASRHPGGLNTEAFF. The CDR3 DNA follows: TGCGCCAGCAGACATCCAGGGGGCTTGAACACTGAAGCTTTCTTT.

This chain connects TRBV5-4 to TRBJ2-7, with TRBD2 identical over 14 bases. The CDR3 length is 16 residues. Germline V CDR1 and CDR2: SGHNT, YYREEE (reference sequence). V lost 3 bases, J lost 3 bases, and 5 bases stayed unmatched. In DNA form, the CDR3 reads TGTGCCAGCAGCTCCCGGACTAGCGGGGGGCTCTACGAGCAGTACTTC. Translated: CASSSRTSGGLYEQYF.

The CDR3: CASSKAAGHEDGYTF. The CDR3 bases are TGTGCCAGCAGCAAAGCCGCAGGGCATGAGGATGGCTACACCTTC. V and J are TRBV21-1 and TRBJ1-2; the D segment call TRBD1 is taken from the table without a DNA check. TRBV21-1 is a documented pseudogene. The CDR3 is 15 amino acids.

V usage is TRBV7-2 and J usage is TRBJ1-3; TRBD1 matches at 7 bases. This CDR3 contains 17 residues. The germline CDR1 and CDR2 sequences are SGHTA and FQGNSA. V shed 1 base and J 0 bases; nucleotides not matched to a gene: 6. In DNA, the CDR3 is TGTGCCAGCAGCTTAGTAGGGGGCCCGAGCTCTGGAAACACCATATATTTT. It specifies CASSLVGGPSSGNTIYF.